The 21 T cell receptor beta chains listed next were all sequenced from one sample in a study of OX40 agonist ivuxolimab in advanced cancers. Profiled with immunoSEQ multiplex PCR; TCRdb holds only in-frame clones, not every one. Here the sample spans tens of thousands of clones, 88% being singletons. The sequenced sample was CD4+ or CD8+ T cells sorted from blood, obtained in a trial of the OX40 agonist ivuxolimab. All receptors derive from an adult with an advanced solid tumor such as melanoma, head and neck, liver or kidney cancer.

This clone was picked up one time. This chain links TRBV7-3 with TRBJ2-3, with D tentatively TRBD1 (6 bases). This CDR3 is 15 amino acids long. Between the trimmed V and J ends, which lost 1 base and 1 base, there was a span of 9 bases. In germline, CDR1 is SGHTA, CDR2 FQGTGA. CDR3 sequence: CASSLNPGGTDTQYF. In nucleotides, the CDR3 is TGTGCCAGCAGCTTAAACCCAGGGGGCACAGATACGCAGTATTTT. The whole variable domain, filled in from reference TRBV7-3 and TRBJ2-3, reads GAGVSQTPSNKVTEKGKYVELRCDPISGHTALYWYRQSLGQGPEFLIYFQGTGAADDSGLPNDRFFAVRPEGSVSTLKIQRTERGDSAVYLCASSLNPGGTDTQYFGPGTRLTVL.

This chain connects TRBV28 to TRBJ1-1; 7 bases fit TRBD1. CDR3 size: 16 residues. Germline V gene data show CDR1 as MDHEN and CDR2 as SYDVKM. V lost 4 bases, J lost 2 bases, and 10 bases stayed unmatched. For the CDR3, the DNA is TGTGCCAGCAGTTCGCCCAGGACAGGCAAAAACACTGAAGCTTTCTTT. Encoded protein: CASSSPRTGKNTEAFF. The whole variable domain, filled in from reference TRBV28 and TRBJ1-1, reads DVKVTQSSRYLVKRTGEKVFLECVQDMDHENMFWYRQDPGLGLRLIYFSYDVKMKEKGDIPEGYSVSREKKERFSLILESASTNQTSMYLCASSSPRTGKNTEAFFGQGTRLTVV.

The chain links TRBV29-1 to TRBJ1-5; D perhaps matches TRBD1 (5 bases). Germline V lookup: CDR1 SQVTM, CDR2 ANQGSEA. The CDR3 sequence is 18 residues long. V was clipped by 5 bases and J by 3 bases, with 26 bases between them. CDR3 DNA sequence: TGCAGCGTTTCACAGTTCCCTCGGACACCTTTAAACAATCAGCCCCAGCATTTT. This sequence encodes CSVSQFPRTPLNNQPQHF.

J is TRBJ2-5 and V is TRBV11-2; D not certain. V was trimmed by 0 bases and J by 4 bases, leaving 0 bases between them. The CDR3 is 11 residues long. CDR1 and CDR2 from the germline V gene are SGHAT and FQNNGV. CDR3 bases: TGTGCCAGCAGCTTAGAAGAGACCCAGTACTTC. Its protein product is CASSLEETQYF.

The table lists this clone with a count of one. The chain couples TRBV9 to TRBJ2-5; D assignment may be TRBD1 or TRBD2 (5 bases each). CDR3 length: 16 residues. Germline CDR1 SGDLS, CDR2 YYNGEE. Trimming shortened V by 0 bases and J by 1 base, and 13 bases separated the two germline ends. The CDR3 DNA is TGTGCCAGCAGCGTAGTGGGGACGGGGATCCAAGAGACCCAGTACTTC. This sequence encodes CASSVVGTGIQETQYF.

This clone was detected only a few times. The chain employs TRBV2 and TRBJ1-1; 9 nucleotides agree with TRBD1. The V segment lost 5 bases and the J segment 11 bases; nucleotides outside the gene matches: 6. Germline lookup yields CDR1 SNHLY and CDR2 FYNNEI. This CDR3 spans 12 amino acids. CDR3 residues: CASSNDRGRAFF. In nucleotides, the CDR3 is TGTGCCAGCAGTAATGACAGGGGGAGGGCTTTCTTT.

V gene TRBV28 combines with J gene TRBJ1-6, with 9 positions matching TRBD1. The CDR3 is made up of 17 amino acids. Germline CDR1 MDHEN, CDR2 SYDVKM. Trimming at V came to 3 bases and at J to 7 bases, leaving 10 bases not matched to a gene. The CDR3 sequence is CASSFSTGQGLNSPLHF. The CDR3 DNA follows: TGTGCCAGCAGTTTTTCGACTGGACAGGGGCTCAATTCACCCCTCCACTTT. The full variable domain, completed using reference TRBV28 and TRBJ1-6, is DVKVTQSSRYLVKRTGEKVFLECVQDMDHENMFWYRQDPGLGLRLIYFSYDVKMKEKGDIPEGYSVSREKKERFSLILESASTNQTSMYLCASSFSTGQGLNSPLHFGNGTRLTVT.

The gene calls are TRBV9 and TRBJ2-1; 10 nucleotides match TRBD1. Trimming cost V 5 bases and J 6 bases; bases outside gene matches: 11. Germline CDR1 and CDR2: SGDLS and YYNGEE. CDR3 length: 16 amino acids. CDR3 DNA sequence: TGTGCCAGCAGTCCTACCGGGACAGGGGTGCCCAATGAGCAGTTCTTC. Its translation is CASSPTGTGVPNEQFF. The full variable domain, in which reference TRBV9 and TRBJ2-1 provide the parts outside the CDR3, is DSGVTQTPKHLITATGQRVTLRCSPRSGDLSVYWYQQSLDQGLQFLIQYYNGEERAKGNILERFSAQQFPDLHSELNLSSLELGDSALYFCASSPTGTGVPNEQFFGPGTRLTVL.

This chain uses TRBV5-6 with TRBJ1-4, with D perhaps TRBD1 (6 bases). This CDR3 has 14 residues. Per germline, CDR1 SGHDT and CDR2 YYEEEE. Trimming pared 2 bases from V and 8 bases from J, leaving 13 bases between. The CDR3 nucleotides read TGTGCCAGCAGCTTCACAGGGCTCGAGGAAAAACTGTTTTTT. This codes for CASSFTGLEEKLFF.

The table lists this clone with a few counts. This chain's CDR3 is CASSIQAGKPTDTQYF. CDR3 in DNA: TGTGCCAGTAGTATCCAAGCGGGGAAACCCACAGATACGCAGTATTTT. V gene TRBV19 combines with J gene TRBJ2-3; 7 nucleotides match TRBD2. V lost 3 bases to trimming and J lost 2 bases; unmatched junction nucleotides: 8. In germline, CDR1 is LNHDA, CDR2 SQIVND (reference sequence). The length of the CDR3 is 16 residues.

This clone was detected only a few times. The chain joins TRBV9 to TRBJ1-2; D is possibly TRBD1 (5 bases). Trimming stripped 0 bases from V and 7 bases from J, with 10 bases between. CDR1 SGDLS and CDR2 YYNGEE come from the germline V gene. The CDR3 runs 13 residues. CDR3 DNA: TGTGCCAGCAGCGTAGATACAGGCACTGGCTACACCTTC. Its protein product is CASSVDTGTGYTF.

The V and J genes are TRBV9 and TRBJ2-7; D may be TRBD2 (6 bases). Trimming took off 2 bases at V and 0 bases at J, with 15 bases between the two ends. Germline CDR1 reads SGDLS; CDR2 reads YYNGEE. CDR3 length: 16 amino acids. This CDR3 reads CASSVAGGAFSYEQYF. The CDR3 nucleotides are TGTGCCAGCAGCGTCGCCGGCGGGGCTTTCTCCTACGAGCAGTACTTC.

This CDR3 reads CATSRDRGRATDTQYF. CDR3 coding DNA: TGTGCCACCAGCAGAGATCGGGGCAGAGCTACAGATACGCAGTATTTT. V and J are TRBV15 and TRBJ2-3, with D perhaps assigned TRBD1 or TRBD2 (5 bases each). Germline V gene sequence: CDR1 LNHNV, CDR2 YYDKDF (reference sequence). The CDR3 is 16 residues long. Trimming stripped 0 bases from V and 3 bases from J, with 13 bases between.

The CDR3 DNA reads as TGTGCCAGCAGCCCTCGACTCTCCGCCTACAATGAGCAGTTCTTC. Its protein is CASSPRLSAYNEQFF. This chain links TRBV9 with TRBJ2-1; D not resolved. V was pared by 4 bases and J by 2 bases, with 13 bases between. The CDR3 consists of 15 residues. CDR1 and CDR2 from the germline V gene are SGDLS and YYNGEE.

V and J are TRBV29-1 and TRBJ2-3; 8 bases map to TRBD1. The V and J ends lost 7 bases and 3 bases, in that order; junction bases with no gene match: 3. Germline V gene lookup returns CDR1 SQVTM and CDR2 ANQGSEA. CDR3 length equals 12 residues. The CDR3 protein is CSAGQGTDTQYF. CDR3 DNA sequence: TGCAGCGCCGGACAGGGTACAGATACGCAGTATTTT.

The chain joins TRBV5-1 to TRBJ2-3; 9 positions match TRBD1. Germline V gives CDR1 SGHRS, CDR2 YFSETQ. The CDR3 length is 16 residues. V lost 3 bases and J lost 3; bases outside the gene matches: 8. The CDR3 here is CASSSLTGGETDTQYF. DNA for the CDR3: TGCGCCAGCAGCTCACTGACAGGGGGTGAGACAGATACGCAGTATTTT.

The chain has TRBV5-1 and TRBJ2-1, with D tentatively TRBD1 (6 bases). Germline CDR1 and CDR2: SGHRS and YFSETQ. Trimming took off 1 base at V and 7 bases at J, with 12 bases between the two ends. The CDR3 contains 14 residues. CDR3 nucleotides: TGCGCCAGCAGCTTGATGGGGGCGACGAATGAGCAGTTCTTC. It codes for CASSLMGATNEQFF.

The genes are TRBV2 and TRBJ2-1; 14 bases fit TRBD2. The CDR3 length is 18 residues. After removal of 8 bases from V and 4 bases from J, the junction contained 13 bases not matched to a gene. Germline V lookup: CDR1 SNHLY, CDR2 FYNNEI. The DNA of the CDR3 is TGTGCCAGCGGGACTAGCGGGGGCCGGTACATAGGTTACAATGAGCAGTTCTTC. Protein sequence: CASGTSGGRYIGYNEQFF.

The chain carries TRBV11-2 and TRBJ2-7; D not resolved. The CDR3 is 13 residues long. The ends were cut back, 0 bases at V and 4 bases at J, with 7 bases in the middle. Germline assignment: CDR1 SGHAT and CDR2 FQNNGV. The CDR3 coding sequence is TGTGCCAGCAGCTTAGATAGGCTTTACGAGCAGTACTTC. Encoded protein: CASSLDRLYEQYF.

The J gene is TRBJ1-2, the V gene TRBV4-3, with 9 bases matching TRBD1. Germline V gene sequence: CDR1 LGHNA, CDR2 YSLEER. Losses at the gene ends were 3 bases for V and 5 bases for J; bases not matched to a gene: 7. The CDR3 length is 15 residues. This chain's CDR3 is CASSQGTGFTYGYTF. CDR3 bases: TGCGCCAGCAGCCAGGGGACAGGGTTCACTTATGGCTACACCTTC.

This sequence joins TRBV5-4 and TRBJ1-4; 8 bases are a match to TRBD1. The V gene end was trimmed by 3 bases and the J gene end by 0 bases; junction bases not matched to a gene: 10. The CDR3 loop spans 18 amino acids. From germline, CDR1 is SGHNT and CDR2 YYREEE (reference sequence). CDR3 nucleotide sequence: TGTGCCAGCAGCTCCCATCCAGGGGGCCTAACAACTAATGAAAAACTGTTTTTT. Residues: CASSSHPGGLTTNEKLFF.